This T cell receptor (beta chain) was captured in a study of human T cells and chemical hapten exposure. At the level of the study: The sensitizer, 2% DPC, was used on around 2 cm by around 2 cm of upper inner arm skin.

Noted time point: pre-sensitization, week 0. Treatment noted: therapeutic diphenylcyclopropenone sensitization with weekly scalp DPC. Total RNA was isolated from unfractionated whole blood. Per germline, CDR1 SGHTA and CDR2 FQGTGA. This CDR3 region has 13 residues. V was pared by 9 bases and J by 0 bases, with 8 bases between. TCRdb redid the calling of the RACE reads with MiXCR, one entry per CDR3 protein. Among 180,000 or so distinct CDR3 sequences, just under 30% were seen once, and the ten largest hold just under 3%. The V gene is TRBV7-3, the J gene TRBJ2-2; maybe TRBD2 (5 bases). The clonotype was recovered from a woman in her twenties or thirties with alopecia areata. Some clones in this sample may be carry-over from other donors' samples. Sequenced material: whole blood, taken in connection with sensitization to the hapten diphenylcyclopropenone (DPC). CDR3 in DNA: TGTGCCAGTAGCGTCGCGAACACCGGGGAGCTGTTTTTT. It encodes CASSVANTGELFF.